This TCR beta chain was retrieved from a study of cytomegalovirus exposure and HLA in healthy donors. Whole-study context: The same platform used for the roughly 610 first-cohort repertoires was also used for the 120 or so validation repertoires, as a later analysis reported.

Measured with immunoSEQ multiplex PCR; TCRdb has only the in-frame clones, and not every one. The table includes approximately 300,000 clones, roughly 87% detected once. V gave up 3 bases and J gave up 4 bases, with 16 bases separating them. CDR1 and CDR2 from the germline V gene are SGHNT and YYREEE (reference sequence). This CDR3 spans 15 amino acids. In the case of this clone: Its antigen is unknown.

The study's findings and limits: It was found in a later analysis that first-cohort TCR clusters tended to co-occur in the 100 to 150 validation repertoires.

The chain joins TRBV5-4 to TRBJ2-5; possible D gene TRBD2, 5 bases. The TCR sequence derives from a woman in her 30s in good health and CMV-seropositive. The material sequenced was PBMCs. CDR3 in amino acids: CASSYDSFSGETQYF. DNA for the CDR3: TGTGCCAGCAGCTACGACTCCTTCAGCGGAGAGACCCAGTACTTC.